Detailed here is one TCR beta chain. Its cognate antigen is unknown. The data stem from a study of OX40 agonist ivuxolimab in advanced cancers. Regarding the study as a whole: The average count of expanded clones was higher among CD8+ T cells than among CD4+. There was clonal expansion of CD4+ and CD8+ blood T cells by week 6 at 0.1 to 3.0 mg/kg.

TCRdb keeps only in-frame clones here, not all; method: immunoSEQ multiplex PCR. Of tens of thousands of clones in the sample, about 92% are singletons; the top ten hold 3% to 3.5%. The source of this sequence is an adult with an advanced solid tumor such as melanoma, head and neck, liver or kidney cancer. The sequencing used CD4+ or CD8+ T cells sorted from blood, collected in a trial of the OX40 agonist ivuxolimab.

The CDR3 is CASGLVPNQGQDQPQHF. The CDR3 DNA sequence: TGTGCTAGTGGTTTGGTACCTAACCAGGGCCAGGATCAGCCCCAGCATTTT. The V call is TRBV12-5, the J call TRBJ1-5, with D possibly matching TRBD1 (5 bases). This CDR3 comprises 17 residues. In germline, CDR1 is LGHNT, CDR2 FRNRAP. The V and J ends lost 0 bases and 5 bases respectively, with 17 bases between them.